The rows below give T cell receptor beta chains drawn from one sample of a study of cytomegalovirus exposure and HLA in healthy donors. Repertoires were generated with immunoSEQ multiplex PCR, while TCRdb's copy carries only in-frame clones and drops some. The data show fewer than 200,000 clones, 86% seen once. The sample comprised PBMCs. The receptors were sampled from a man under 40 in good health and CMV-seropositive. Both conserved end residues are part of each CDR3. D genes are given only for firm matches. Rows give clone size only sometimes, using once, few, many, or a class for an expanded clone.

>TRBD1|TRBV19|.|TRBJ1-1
TGTGCCAGTAGTTCGCCGGGACAGATGAACACTGAAGCTTTCTTT
CASSSPGQMNTEAFF
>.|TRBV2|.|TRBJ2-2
TGTGCCAGCAGGCGTGCAGGCACGAACACCGGGGAGCTGTTTTTT
CASRRAGTNTGELFF
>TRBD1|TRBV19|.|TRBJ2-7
TGTGCCAGTAGTATAGAGGGACAGCCCTACGAGCAGTACTTC
CASSIEGQPYEQYF
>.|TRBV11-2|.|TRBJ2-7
TGTGCCAGCACCGATCCCGTTGAATCGCCCTACGAGCAGTACTTC
CASTDPVESPYEQYF
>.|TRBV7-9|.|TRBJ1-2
TGTGCCAGCAGCTTAGCGTCGCGGGGGTTCTATGGCTACACCTTC
CASSLASRGFYGYTF
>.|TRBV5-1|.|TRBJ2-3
TGCGCCAGCAGCTTGGAACAGTTCACAGATACGCAGTATTTT
CASSLEQFTDTQYF
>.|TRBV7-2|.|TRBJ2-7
TGTGCCAGCAGACGAGCGAGGACACCATCCTACGAGCAGTACTTC
CASRRARTPSYEQYF
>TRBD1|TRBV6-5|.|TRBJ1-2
TGTGCCAGCAGCCAGGGGGCTAACTATGGCTACACCTTC
CASSQGANYGYTF
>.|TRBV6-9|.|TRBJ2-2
TGTGCCAGCAGCCAATCAGGGGTCAACACCGGGGAGCTGTTTTTT
CASSQSGVNTGELFF
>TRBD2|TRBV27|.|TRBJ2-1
TGTGCCAGCAGCCCACTAGCGGAAGGGAATGAGCAGTTCTTC
CASSPLAEGNEQFF
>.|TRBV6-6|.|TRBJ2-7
TGTGCCAGCAGTTTCTTCGCGGGCTCCTACGAGCAGTACTTC
CASSFFAGSYEQYF
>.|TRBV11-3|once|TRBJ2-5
TGTGCCAGCACCAGACGGCCAGGGACCCAGTACTTC
CASTRRPGTQYF
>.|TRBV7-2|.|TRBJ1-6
TGTGCCAGCAGCGTAGGACAGAGCTCCTATAATTCACCCCTCCACTTT
CASSVGQSSYNSPLHF
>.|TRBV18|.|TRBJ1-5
TGTGCCAGCTCACAACAGTATAGCAATCAGCCCCAGCATTTT
CASSQQYSNQPQHF
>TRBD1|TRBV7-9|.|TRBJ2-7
TGTGCCAGCAGTAGTATGTCGACAGGGCAGGAGCAGTACTTC
CASSSMSTGQEQYF
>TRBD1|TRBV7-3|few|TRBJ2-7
TGTGCCAGCAGCCTCGGGACAGGGGACCGCGAGCAGTACTTC
CASSLGTGDREQYF
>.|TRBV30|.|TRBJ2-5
TGTGCCTGGAGTTACGGGGGGCCCGGGACCCAGTACTTC
CAWSYGGPGTQYF
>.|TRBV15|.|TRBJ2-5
TGTGCCACCAGCAGATACGGAGGCCAGCGGAGGGAGACCCAGTACTTC
CATSRYGGQRRETQYF
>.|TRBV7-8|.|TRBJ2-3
TGTGCCAGCAGCCGCCCACTCTTCACAGATACGCAGTATTTT
CASSRPLFTDTQYF
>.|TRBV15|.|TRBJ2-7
TGTGCCACCAGCAGAGATCCGGGTTCTACCTACGAGCAGTACTTC
CATSRDPGSTYEQYF
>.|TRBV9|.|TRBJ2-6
TGTGCCAGCAGCGTAGCGTTGGAGCGTGGGGCCAACGTCCTGACTTTC
CASSVALERGANVLTF
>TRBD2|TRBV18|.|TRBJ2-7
TGTGCCAGCTCACCCTCCACGACTAGCGGGAGGGGATACGAGCAGTACTTC
CASSPSTTSGRGYEQYF
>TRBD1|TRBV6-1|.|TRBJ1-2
TGTGCCAGCAATGGACAGGGGTTCTTAGGCTACACCTTC
CASNGQGFLGYTF
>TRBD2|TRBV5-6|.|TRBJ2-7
TGTGCCAGCAGCTTGGCCTCAGCGGGGGGGAGCTTCGAGCAGTACTTC
CASSLASAGGSFEQYF
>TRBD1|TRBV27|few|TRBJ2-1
TGTGCCAGCAGCAGGGGGCCCAATGAGCAGTTCTTC
CASSRGPNEQFF
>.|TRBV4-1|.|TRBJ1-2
TGCGCCAGCAGCACCCGACAGGCTTACTATGGCTACACCTTC
CASSTRQAYYGYTF
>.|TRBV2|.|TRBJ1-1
TGTGCCAGCAACAGGAGAAACACTGAAGCTTTCTTT
CASNRRNTEAFF
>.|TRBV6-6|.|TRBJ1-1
TGTGCCAGCAGCAAACAGGGAGACACTGAAGCTTTCTTT
CASSKQGDTEAFF
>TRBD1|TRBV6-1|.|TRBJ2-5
TGTGCCAGCCCACGGGACAGGGGAGGGACCCAGTACTTC
CASPRDRGGTQYF
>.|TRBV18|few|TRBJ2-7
TGTGCCAGCTCATCCGTCGACACACGCACCTACGAGCAGTACTTC
CASSSVDTRTYEQYF
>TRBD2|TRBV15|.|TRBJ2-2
TGTGCCACCAGTCTAGGACTAGCGTTTCCCGGGGAGCTGTTTTTT
CATSLGLAFPGELFF
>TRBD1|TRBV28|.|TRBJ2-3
TGTGCCAGCAGTCTGGACAGGGGCGCCCCGGGGAGTACGCAGTATTTT
CASSLDRGAPGSTQYF
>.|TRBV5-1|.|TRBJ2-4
TGCGCCAGCAGCCAGGGTGTGGTCCTAGCCAAAAACATTCAGTACTTC
CASSQGVVLAKNIQYF
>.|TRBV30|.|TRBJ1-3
TGTGCCTGGAGTGTTAACGGGGGCTCGGGAAACACCATATATTTT
CAWSVNGGSGNTIYF
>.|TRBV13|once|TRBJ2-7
TGTGCCAGCAGCGCCGGGACACACTACGAGCAGTACTTC
CASSAGTHYEQYF
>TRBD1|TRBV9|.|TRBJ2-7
TGTGCCAGCAGCGTTTTCGGCGGGACAGGGAGGAGCTACGAGCAGTACTTC
CASSVFGGTGRSYEQYF
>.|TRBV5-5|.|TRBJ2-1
TGTGCCAGCAGTTTCGGGAGATGGGAGCAGTTCTTC
CASSFGRWEQFF
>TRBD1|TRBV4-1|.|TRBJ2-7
TGCGCCAGCAGCCAAGCAACGACAGGGTATAATTACGAGCAGTACTTC
CASSQATTGYNYEQYF
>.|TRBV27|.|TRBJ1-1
TGTGCCAGCAGCTACCTCGGGGGGAACACTGAAGCTTTCTTT
CASSYLGGNTEAFF
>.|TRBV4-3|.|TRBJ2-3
TGCGCCAGCAGCCAAGTTCCAGGGGAGGCCGCAGATACGCAGTATTTT
CASSQVPGEAADTQYF
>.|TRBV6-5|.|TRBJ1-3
TGTGCCAGCAGTTACTCGGTCTACCGCTCTGGAAACACCATATATTTT
CASSYSVYRSGNTIYF
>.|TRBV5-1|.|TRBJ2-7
TGCGCCAGCAGCTTGGCAGGGCTAGTCGAGCAGTACTTC
CASSLAGLVEQYF
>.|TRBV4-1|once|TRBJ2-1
TGCGCCAGCAGCCAAGATAGTCACAGTGACTACAATGAGCAGTTCTTC
CASSQDSHSDYNEQFF
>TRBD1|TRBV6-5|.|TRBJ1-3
TGTGCCAGCAGTTACCGACAGGGAGGGGGAAACACCATATATTTT
CASSYRQGGGNTIYF
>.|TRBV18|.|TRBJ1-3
TGTGCCAGCTCAGAGGGATGGTACTCTGGAAACACCATATATTTT
CASSEGWYSGNTIYF
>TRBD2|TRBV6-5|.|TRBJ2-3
TGTGCCAGCAGACTAGCGTCTAGCACAGATACGCAGTATTTT
CASRLASSTDTQYF
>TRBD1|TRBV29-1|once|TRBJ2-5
TGCAGCGTCAGGGACAGGGTAAAAGAGACCCAGTACTTC
CSVRDRVKETQYF
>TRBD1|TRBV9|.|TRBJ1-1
TGTGCCAGCACGTCTCCAGGGGGCTCTGAAGCTTTCTTT
CASTSPGGSEAFF
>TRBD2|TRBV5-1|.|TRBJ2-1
TGCGCCAGCAGCACCACCGGGACTAGCGGGAAAGGGAATGAGCAGTTCTTC
CASSTTGTSGKGNEQFF
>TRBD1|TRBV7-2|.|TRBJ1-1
TGTGCCAGCAGCCTTGCAGGGGGTCAAACTGAAGCTTTCTTT
CASSLAGGQTEAFF
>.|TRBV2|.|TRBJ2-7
TGTGCCAGCAGGGCCGACAGGGAGGTCAACGAGCAGTACTTC
CASRADREVNEQYF
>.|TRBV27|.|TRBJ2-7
TGTGCCAGCAGTTTAGGTGGGGACGAGCAGTACTTC
CASSLGGDEQYF
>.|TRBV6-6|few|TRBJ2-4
TGTGCCAGCAGTTACAGTCGAGGCAATCAAAACATTCAGTACTTC
CASSYSRGNQNIQYF
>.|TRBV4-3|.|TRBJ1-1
TGCGCCAGCAGCCCGAACCCCCAGGGGAACACTGAAGCTTTCTTT
CASSPNPQGNTEAFF
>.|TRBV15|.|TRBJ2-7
TGTGCCACCAGCAGATCTCGACAGGGGAGGGAAGACGAGCAGTACTTC
CATSRSRQGREDEQYF